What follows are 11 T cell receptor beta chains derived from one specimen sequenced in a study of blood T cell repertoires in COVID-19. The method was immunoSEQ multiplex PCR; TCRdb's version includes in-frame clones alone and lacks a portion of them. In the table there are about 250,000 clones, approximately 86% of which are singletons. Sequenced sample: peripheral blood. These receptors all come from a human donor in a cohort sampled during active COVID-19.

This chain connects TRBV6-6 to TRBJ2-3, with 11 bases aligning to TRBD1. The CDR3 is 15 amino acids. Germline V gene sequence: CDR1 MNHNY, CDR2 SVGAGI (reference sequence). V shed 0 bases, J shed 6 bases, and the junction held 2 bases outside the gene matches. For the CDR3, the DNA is TGTGCCAGCAGTTACTCACGGGACAGGGGGGATACGCAGTATTTT. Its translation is CASSYSRDRGDTQYF.

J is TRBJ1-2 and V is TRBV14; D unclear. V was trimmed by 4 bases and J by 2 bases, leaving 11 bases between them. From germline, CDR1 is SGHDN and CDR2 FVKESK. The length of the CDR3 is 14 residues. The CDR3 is CASSPLGQNYGYTF. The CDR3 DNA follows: TGTGCCAGCAGCCCACTGGGCCAGAACTATGGCTACACCTTC.

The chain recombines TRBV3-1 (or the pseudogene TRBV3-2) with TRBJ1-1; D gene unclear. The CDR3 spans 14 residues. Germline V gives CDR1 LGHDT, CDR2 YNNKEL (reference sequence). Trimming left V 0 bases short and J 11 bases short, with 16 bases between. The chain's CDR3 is CASSQEGGDERAFF. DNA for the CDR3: TGTGCCAGCAGCCAAGAAGGAGGCGACGAAAGGGCTTTCTTT.

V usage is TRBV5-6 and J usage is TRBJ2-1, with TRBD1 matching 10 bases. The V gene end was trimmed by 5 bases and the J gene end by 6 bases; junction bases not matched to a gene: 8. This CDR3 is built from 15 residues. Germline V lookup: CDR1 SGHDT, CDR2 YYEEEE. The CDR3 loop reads CASSLPGQGSNEQFF. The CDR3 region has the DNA TGTGCCAGCAGTTTACCGGGACAGGGGTCCAATGAGCAGTTCTTC.

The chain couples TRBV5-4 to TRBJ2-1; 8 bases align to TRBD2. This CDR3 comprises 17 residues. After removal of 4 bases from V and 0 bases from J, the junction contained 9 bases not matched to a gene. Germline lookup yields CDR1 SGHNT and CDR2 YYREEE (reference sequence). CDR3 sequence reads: CASSLETSVSSYNEQFF. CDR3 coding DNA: TGTGCCAGCAGCCTTGAGACTAGCGTGAGCTCCTACAATGAGCAGTTCTTC.

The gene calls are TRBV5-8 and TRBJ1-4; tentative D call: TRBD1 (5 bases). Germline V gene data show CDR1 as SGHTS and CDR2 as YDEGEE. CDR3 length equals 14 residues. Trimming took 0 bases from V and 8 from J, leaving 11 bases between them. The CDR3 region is CASSLGQLGEKLFF. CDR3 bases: TGTGCCAGCAGCTTGGGACAGCTGGGGGAAAAACTGTTTTTT.

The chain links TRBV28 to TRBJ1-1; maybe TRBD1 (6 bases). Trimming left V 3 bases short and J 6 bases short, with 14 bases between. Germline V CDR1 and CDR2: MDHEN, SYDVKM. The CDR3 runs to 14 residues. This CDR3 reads CASSLRGRRAEAFF. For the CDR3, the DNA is TGTGCCAGCAGTTTGCGGGGGCGCCGGGCTGAAGCTTTCTTT.

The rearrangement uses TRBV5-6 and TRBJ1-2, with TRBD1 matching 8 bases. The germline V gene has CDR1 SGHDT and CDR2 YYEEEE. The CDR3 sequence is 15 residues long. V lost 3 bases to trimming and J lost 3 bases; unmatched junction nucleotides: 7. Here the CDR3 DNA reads TGTGCCAGCAGCTCGATCCAGGGGGCGTACTATGGCTACACCTTC. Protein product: CASSSIQGAYYGYTF.

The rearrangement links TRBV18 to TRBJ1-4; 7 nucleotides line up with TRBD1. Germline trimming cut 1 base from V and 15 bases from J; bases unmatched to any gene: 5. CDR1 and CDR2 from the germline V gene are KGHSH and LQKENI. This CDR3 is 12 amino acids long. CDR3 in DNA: TGTGCCAGCTCACCACGAGACAGGGTGGTGTTTTTT. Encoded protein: CASSPRDRVVFF.

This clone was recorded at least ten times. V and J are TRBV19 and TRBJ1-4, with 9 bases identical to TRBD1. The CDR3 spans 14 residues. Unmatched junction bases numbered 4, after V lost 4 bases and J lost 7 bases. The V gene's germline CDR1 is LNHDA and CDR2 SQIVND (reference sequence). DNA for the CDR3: TGTGCCAGTAGTACCGGGACAGGGATTGAAAAACTGTTTTTT. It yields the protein CASSTGTGIEKLFF.

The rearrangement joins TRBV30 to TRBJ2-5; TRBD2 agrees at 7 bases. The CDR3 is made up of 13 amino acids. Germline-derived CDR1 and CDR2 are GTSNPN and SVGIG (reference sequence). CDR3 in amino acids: CAGTVGGQETQYF. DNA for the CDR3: TGTGCTGGGACCGTCGGGGGGCAAGAGACCCAGTACTTC.